This entry lists 21 T cell receptor beta chains sequenced from one sample in a study of cytomegalovirus exposure and HLA in healthy donors. The protocol was immunoSEQ multiplex PCR, while the TCRdb copy is restricted to in-frame clones and leaves out a portion. The data show about 160,000 clones, more than 70% seen once. The sequencing input was PBMCs. The source of these receptors is a man aged 18 to 30 in good health and CMV-seronegative.

The V and J genes are TRBV28 and TRBJ2-7, with unresolved D. CDR1 MDHEN and CDR2 SYDVKM come from the germline V gene. Trimming stripped 2 bases from V and 3 bases from J, with 8 bases between. This CDR3 is 13 amino acids long. DNA for the CDR3: TGTGCCAGCAGTTTACAGGCCCACTACGAGCAGTACTTC. Translating gives CASSLQAHYEQYF.

The V and J genes are TRBV7-2 and TRBJ2-5, with a possible D match to TRBD2 (5 bases). The CDR3 consists of 12 residues. Germline values: CDR1 SGHTA, CDR2 FQGNSA. V was pared by 1 base and J by 9 bases, with 9 bases between. CDR3 in DNA: TGTGCCAGCAGCTTAGTCGAAGCGGCCCAGTACTTC. It translates to CASSLVEAAQYF. The full variable domain, its missing parts supplied by reference TRBV7-2 and TRBJ2-5, is GAGVSQSPSNKVTEKGKDVELRCDPISGHTALYWYRQSLGQGLEFLIYFQGNSAPDKSGLPSDRFSAERTGGSVSTLTIQRTQQEDSAVYLCASSLVEAAQYFGPGTRLLVL.

CDR3 protein: CASSFAGLYNEQFF. Written as DNA, the CDR3 is TGTGCCAGCAGTTTCGCCGGACTATACAATGAGCAGTTCTTC. The chain is built from TRBV7-2 and TRBJ2-1; perhaps TRBD2 as D (6 bases). V lost 6 bases, J lost 4 bases, and 13 bases lay in between. The CDR3 length is 14 residues. Germline V gives CDR1 SGHTA, CDR2 FQGNSA.

The CDR3 coding sequence is TGTGCCAGTAGCCCTGACACCAGCTACGAGCAGTACTTC. It yields the protein CASSPDTSYEQYF. The chain carries TRBV19 and TRBJ2-7; no clear D. This CDR3 contains 13 residues. Trimming cost V 6 bases and J 3 bases, with 12 bases left between them. Germline V gene data show CDR1 as LNHDA and CDR2 as SQIVND (reference sequence).

The chain is built from TRBV9 and TRBJ1-5; D is ambiguous. Germline V gene lookup returns CDR1 SGDLS and CDR2 YYNGEE. Trimming shortened V by 0 bases and J by 4 bases, and 8 bases separated the two germline ends. The CDR3 has 14 amino acids. The CDR3, as DNA: TGTGCCAGCAGCGTAGAATGCAGTAATCAGCCCCAGCATTTT. Its protein is CASSVECSNQPQHF.

The chain uses TRBV18 and TRBJ1-2; D unresolved. The V and J ends lost 0 bases and 8 bases respectively, with 13 bases between them. The CDR3 spans 14 residues. CDR1 is KGHSH, CDR2 LQKENI, per germline. The CDR3: CASSPPGLVSGYTF. The CDR3 DNA is TGTGCCAGCTCACCACCGGGCCTTGTGTCGGGCTACACCTTC.

The chain carries TRBV5-4 and TRBJ2-5, with TRBD2 identical over 13 bases. Germline V gene lookup returns CDR1 SGHNT and CDR2 YYREEE (reference sequence). The V and J ends lost 5 bases and 0 bases, in that order; junction bases with no gene match: 7. There are 17 residues in the CDR3. CDR3 bases: TGTGCCAGCAGTAGGTCACTAGCGGGGGGGGACCAAGAGACCCAGTACTTC. Its protein is CASSRSLAGGDQETQYF.

V is TRBV5-1 and J is TRBJ1-2, with 7 bases identical to TRBD1. V shed 4 bases and J 2 bases; nucleotides not matched to a gene: 5. The CDR3 is 14 amino acids. The germline V gene encodes CDR1 SGHRS and CDR2 YFSETQ. CDR3 loop: CASSHGDRNYGYTF. CDR3 sequence (DNA): TGCGCCAGCAGCCACGGGGACAGAAACTATGGCTACACCTTC.

The chain is built from TRBV28 and TRBJ1-1; D unresolved. The germline V and J ends were trimmed by 10 bases and 3 bases, with 15 bases remaining between them. The CDR3 extends over 13 amino acids. Germline assignment: CDR1 MDHEN and CDR2 SYDVKM. The CDR3, as DNA: TGTGCCATTCAGAGGCGTATATACACTGAAGCTTTCTTT. Amino acid sequence: CAIQRRIYTEAFF. Based on the CDR3 plus reference TRBV28 and TRBJ1-1, the full variable domain is DVKVTQSSRYLVKRTGEKVFLECVQDMDHENMFWYRQDPGLGLRLIYFSYDVKMKEKGDIPEGYSVSREKKERFSLILESASTNQTSMYLCAIQRRIYTEAFFGQGTRLTVV.

The rearrangement joins TRBV7-8 to TRBJ1-2; 8 nucleotides line up with TRBD1. The germline V gene encodes CDR1 SGHVS and CDR2 FQNEAQ. J was trimmed by 4 bases and V by 5 bases; bases with no gene match: 9. CDR3 length: 15 amino acids. The CDR3 region has the DNA TGTGCCAGCAGCGCCGACAGGGGTTTGGGCTATGGCTACACCTTC. Encoded protein: CASSADRGLGYGYTF.

This sequence joins TRBV7-2 and TRBJ1-5; 8 bases agree with TRBD1. CDR1 and CDR2 (germline): SGHTA, FQGNSA. V lost 5 bases and J lost 1; bases outside the gene matches: 4. This CDR3 comprises 15 residues. The CDR3 spells CASSPGQGSNQPQHF. Written as DNA, the CDR3 is TGTGCCAGCAGCCCCGGACAGGGAAGCAATCAGCCCCAGCATTTT.

The CDR3 DNA reads as TGCAGCGGTCGGACAGGGGATAATTCACCCCTCCACTTT. It encodes CSGRTGDNSPLHF. The chain recombines TRBV29-1 with TRBJ1-6, with TRBD1 matching over 9 bases. CDR3 length: 13 amino acids. V trimming: 7 bases; J trimming: 5 bases; junction bases outside the gene matches: 3. Germline lookup yields CDR1 SQVTM and CDR2 ANQGSEA.

The chain joins TRBV28 to TRBJ1-5; D not resolved. The CDR3 sequence is 14 residues long. Germline values: CDR1 MDHEN, CDR2 SYDVKM. V was shortened by 1 base and J by 5 bases, with 9 bases between the two germline ends. The CDR3 loop reads CASSLSPTHQPQHF. The CDR3, as DNA: TGTGCCAGCAGTTTATCTCCTACCCATCAGCCCCAGCATTTT.

The rearrangement joins TRBV7-2 to TRBJ1-3, with a tentative D call TRBD1 (6 bases). Trimming took off 5 bases at V and 0 bases at J, with 11 bases between the two ends. In germline, CDR1 is SGHTA, CDR2 FQGNSA. The CDR3 sequence is 15 residues long. The CDR3 spells CASSPTQGSGNTIYF. As DNA, the CDR3 is TGTGCCAGCAGCCCAACACAGGGCTCTGGAAACACCATATATTTT.

This clone was recorded only once. The rearrangement joins TRBV4-1 to TRBJ2-1; unclear D gene. V was trimmed by 0 bases and J by 11 bases, leaving 5 bases between them. Germline-derived CDR1 and CDR2 are MGHRA and YSYEKL. The length of the CDR3 is 11 residues. CDR3 residues: CASSQDRKQFF. CDR3 nucleotides: TGCGCCAGCAGCCAAGATAGAAAGCAGTTCTTC.

CDR3 protein: CASSPNLAPYGYTF. CDR3 DNA: TGTGCCAGCAGCCCAAATTTGGCCCCGTATGGCTACACCTTC. This rearrangement joins TRBV11-2 to TRBJ1-2, with D hard to call. The germline gives CDR1 SGHAT, CDR2 FQNNGV. CDR3 length equals 14 residues. The V end was cut by 5 bases, the J end by 5 bases, with 15 bases between.

This chain connects TRBV7-2 to TRBJ1-1; weak D call: TRBD1 (5 bases). The CDR3 contains 14 residues. The V gene lost 5 bases and the J gene lost 1 base, with 11 bases spanning the gap. Looked up from germline, CDR1 is SGHTA and CDR2 is FQGNSA. The CDR3: CASSRDRSNTEAFF. The CDR3 bases are TGTGCCAGCAGCCGAGACAGATCGAACACTGAAGCTTTCTTT.

The chain uses TRBV6-1 and TRBJ1-2; D is possibly TRBD1 (6 bases). V dropped 7 bases and J dropped 1 base, with 16 bases sitting between them. This CDR3 is 15 amino acids long. The V gene's germline CDR1 is MNHNS and CDR2 SASEGT. CDR3 amino acids: CASIQRQVVNYGYTF. The CDR3 region has the DNA TGTGCCAGCATCCAAAGACAGGTGGTTAACTATGGCTACACCTTC.

The sample holds a few counts of this clone. The gene calls are TRBV6-7 and TRBJ1-5, with a possible D match to TRBD1 (5 bases). TRBV6-7 is placed among ORFs of uncertain function. The V gene lost 2 bases and the J gene lost 5 bases, with 10 bases spanning the gap. The CDR3 contains 14 residues. CDR3 protein: CASSYRQNYQPQHF. CDR3 in DNA: TGTGCCAGCAGTTACCGACAGAACTATCAGCCCCAGCATTTT.

This clone showed up just once. CDR3 in amino acids: CASSEQGGAGNQPQHF. The CDR3 DNA reads as TGTGCCAGCAGTGAACAGGGAGGGGCGGGCAATCAGCCCCAGCATTTT. The chain has TRBV6-1 and TRBJ1-5; a possible D gene is TRBD1 (5 bases). CDR1 MNHNS and CDR2 SASEGT come from the germline V gene. The CDR3 sequence is 16 residues long. V gave up 2 bases and J gave up 2 bases, with 13 bases separating them.

The chain joins TRBV15 to TRBJ2-3; TRBD1 matches 7 bases. The CDR3 contains 16 residues. Per germline, CDR1 LNHNV and CDR2 YYDKDF (reference sequence). Losses at the gene ends were 3 bases for V and 4 bases for J; bases not matched to a gene: 10. The CDR3, as DNA: TGTGCCACCAGCAGCAACGACAGGGCTAGGGCAGATACGCAGTATTTT. Protein sequence: CATSSNDRARADTQYF.